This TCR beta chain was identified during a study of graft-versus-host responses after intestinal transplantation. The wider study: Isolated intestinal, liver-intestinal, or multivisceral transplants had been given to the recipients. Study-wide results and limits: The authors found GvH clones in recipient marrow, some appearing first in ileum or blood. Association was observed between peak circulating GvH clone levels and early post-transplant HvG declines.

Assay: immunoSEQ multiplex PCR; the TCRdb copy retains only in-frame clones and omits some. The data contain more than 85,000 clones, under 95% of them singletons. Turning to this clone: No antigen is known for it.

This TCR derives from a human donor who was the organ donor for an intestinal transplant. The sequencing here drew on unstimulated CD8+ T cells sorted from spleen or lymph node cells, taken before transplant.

DNA for the CDR3: TGTGCCAGCAGCTTGGGGGGACAGGGGCCAGAGTACTCTGGAAACACCATATATTTT. The encoded protein is CASSLGGQGPEYSGNTIYF. The chain is built from TRBV7-4 and TRBJ1-3, with 10 bases that match TRBD1. The CDR3 covers 19 residues. Trimming removed 3 bases from V and 0 bases from J; junction bases left unmatched: 11. Germline V gene data show CDR1 as SGHVT and CDR2 as SQSDAQ.